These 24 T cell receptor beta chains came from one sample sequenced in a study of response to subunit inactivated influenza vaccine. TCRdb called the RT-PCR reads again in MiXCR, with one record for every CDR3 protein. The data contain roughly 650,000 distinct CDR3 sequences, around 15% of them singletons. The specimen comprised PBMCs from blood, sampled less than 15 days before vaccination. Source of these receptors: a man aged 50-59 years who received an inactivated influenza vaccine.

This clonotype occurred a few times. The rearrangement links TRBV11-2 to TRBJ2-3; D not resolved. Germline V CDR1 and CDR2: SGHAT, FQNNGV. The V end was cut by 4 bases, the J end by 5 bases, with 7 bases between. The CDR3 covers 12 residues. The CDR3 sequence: CASSWNIDTQYF. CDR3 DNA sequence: TGTGCCAGCAGCTGGAATATAGATACGCAGTATTTT.

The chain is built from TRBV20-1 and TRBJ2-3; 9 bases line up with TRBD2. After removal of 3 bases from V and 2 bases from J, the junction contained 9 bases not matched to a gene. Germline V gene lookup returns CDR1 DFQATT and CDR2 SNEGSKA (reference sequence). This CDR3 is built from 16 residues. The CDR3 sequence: CSARGRVAGATDTQYF. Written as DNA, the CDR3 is TGCAGTGCTAGGGGGCGCGTAGCGGGGGCCACAGATACGCAGTATTTT.

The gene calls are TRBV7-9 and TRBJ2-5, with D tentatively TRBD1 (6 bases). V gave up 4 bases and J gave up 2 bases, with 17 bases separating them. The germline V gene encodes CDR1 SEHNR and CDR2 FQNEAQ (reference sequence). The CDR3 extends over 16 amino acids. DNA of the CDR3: TGTGCCAGCAGCTCATTGACAGGAACAAAACAAGAGACCCAGTACTTC. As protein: CASSSLTGTKQETQYF.

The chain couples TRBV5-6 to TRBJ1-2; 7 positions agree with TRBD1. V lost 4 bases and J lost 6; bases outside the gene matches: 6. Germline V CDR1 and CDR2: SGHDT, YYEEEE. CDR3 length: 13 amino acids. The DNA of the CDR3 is TGTGCCAGCAGCGTGCAGGGGGTTGATGGCTACACCTTC. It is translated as CASSVQGVDGYTF.

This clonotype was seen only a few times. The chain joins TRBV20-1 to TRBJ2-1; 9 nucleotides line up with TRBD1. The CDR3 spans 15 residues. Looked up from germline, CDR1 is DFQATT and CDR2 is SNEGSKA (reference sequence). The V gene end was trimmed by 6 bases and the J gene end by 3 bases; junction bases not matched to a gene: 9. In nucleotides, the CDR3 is TGCAGTGCCCGATCCAGGGACAGGGACTACAATGAGCAGTTCTTC. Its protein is CSARSRDRDYNEQFF.

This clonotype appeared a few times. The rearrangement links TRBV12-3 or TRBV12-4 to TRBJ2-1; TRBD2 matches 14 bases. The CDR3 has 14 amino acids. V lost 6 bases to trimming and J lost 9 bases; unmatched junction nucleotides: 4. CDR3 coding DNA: TGTGCCAGCAGAGGACTAGCGGGAGGCATTGAGCAGTTCTTC. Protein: CASRGLAGGIEQFF.

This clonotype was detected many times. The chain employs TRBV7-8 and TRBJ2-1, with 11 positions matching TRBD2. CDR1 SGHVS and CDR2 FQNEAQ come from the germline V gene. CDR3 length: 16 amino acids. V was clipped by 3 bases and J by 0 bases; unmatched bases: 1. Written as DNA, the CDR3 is TGTGCCAGCAGCTTTAGCGGGAGGGTCTCCTACAATGAGCAGTTCTTC. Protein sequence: CASSFSGRVSYNEQFF.

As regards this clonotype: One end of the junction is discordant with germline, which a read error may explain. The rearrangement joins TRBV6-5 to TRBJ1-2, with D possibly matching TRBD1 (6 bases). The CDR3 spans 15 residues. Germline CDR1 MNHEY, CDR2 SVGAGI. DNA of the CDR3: TGTGCCAGCACTTACGACGGGGGCCAAGGCTATGGCTACACCTTC. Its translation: CASTYDGGQGYGYTF.

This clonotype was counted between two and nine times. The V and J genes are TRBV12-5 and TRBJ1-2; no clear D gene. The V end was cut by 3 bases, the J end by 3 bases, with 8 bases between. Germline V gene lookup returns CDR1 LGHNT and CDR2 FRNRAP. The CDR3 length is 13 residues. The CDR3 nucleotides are TGTGCTAGTGGTTTTTCCGGAGACTATGGCTACACCTTC. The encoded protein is CASGFSGDYGYTF.

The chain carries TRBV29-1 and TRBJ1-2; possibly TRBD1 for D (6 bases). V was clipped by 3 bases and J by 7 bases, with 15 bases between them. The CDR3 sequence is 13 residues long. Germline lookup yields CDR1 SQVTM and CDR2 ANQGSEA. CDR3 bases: TGCAGCGTTGACTCTGGGGGCTGGAGTGGCTACACCTTC. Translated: CSVDSGGWSGYTF.

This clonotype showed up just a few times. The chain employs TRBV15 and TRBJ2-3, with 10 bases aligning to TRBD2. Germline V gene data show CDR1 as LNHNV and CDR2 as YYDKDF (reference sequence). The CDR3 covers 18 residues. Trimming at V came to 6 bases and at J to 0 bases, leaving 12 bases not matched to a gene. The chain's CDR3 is CATRVAGGFPYSTDTQYF. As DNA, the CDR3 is TGTGCCACCAGGGTAGCGGGAGGCTTTCCCTATAGCACAGATACGCAGTATTTT. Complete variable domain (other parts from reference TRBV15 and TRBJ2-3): DAMVIQNPRYQVTQFGKPVTLSCSQTLNHNVMYWYQQKSSQAPKLLFHYYDKDFNNEADTPDNFQSRRPNTSFCFLDIRSPGLGDTAMYLCATRVAGGFPYSTDTQYFGPGTRLTVL.

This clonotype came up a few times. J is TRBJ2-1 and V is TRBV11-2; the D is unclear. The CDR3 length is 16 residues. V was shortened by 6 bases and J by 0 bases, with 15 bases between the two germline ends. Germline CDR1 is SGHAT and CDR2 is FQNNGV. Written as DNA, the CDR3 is TGTGCCAGCAGTACAACCCGGGCCGGCTCCTACAATGAGCAGTTCTTC. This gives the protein CASSTTRAGSYNEQFF. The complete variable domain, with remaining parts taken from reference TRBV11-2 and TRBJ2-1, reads EAGVAQSPRYKIIEKRQSVAFWCNPISGHATLYWYQQILGQGPKLLIQFQNNGVVDDSQLPKDRFSAERLKGVDSTLKIQPAKLEDSAVYLCASSTTRAGSYNEQFFGPGTRLTVL.

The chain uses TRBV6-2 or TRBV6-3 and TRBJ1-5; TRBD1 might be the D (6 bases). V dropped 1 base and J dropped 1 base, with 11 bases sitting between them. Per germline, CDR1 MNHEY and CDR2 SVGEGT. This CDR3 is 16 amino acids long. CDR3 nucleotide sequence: TGTGCCAGCAGTTACTTCCGGGACAACAGCAATCAGCCCCAGCATTTT. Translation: CASSYFRDNSNQPQHF.

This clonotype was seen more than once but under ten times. The CDR3 here is CASSWIQGTGELFF. The CDR3 DNA is TGTGCCAGCAGCTGGATACAAGGCACCGGGGAGCTGTTTTTT. The J gene is TRBJ2-2, the V gene TRBV7-9; unclear D gene. The CDR3 totals 14 residues. V was pared by 4 bases and J by 4 bases, with 10 bases between. The V gene's germline CDR1 is SEHNR and CDR2 FQNEAQ (reference sequence).

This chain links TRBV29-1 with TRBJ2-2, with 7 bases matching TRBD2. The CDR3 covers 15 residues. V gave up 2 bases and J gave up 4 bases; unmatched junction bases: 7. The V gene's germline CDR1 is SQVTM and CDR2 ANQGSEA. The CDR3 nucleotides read TGCAGCGTTGAACTAGCGGAATCCTTCACCGGGGAGCTGTTTTTT. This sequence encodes CSVELAESFTGELFF.

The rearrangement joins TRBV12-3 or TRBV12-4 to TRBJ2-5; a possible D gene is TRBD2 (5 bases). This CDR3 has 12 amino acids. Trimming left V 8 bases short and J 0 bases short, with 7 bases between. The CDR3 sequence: CASCSDQETQYF. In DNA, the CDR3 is TGTGCCAGCTGTAGCGACCAAGAGACCCAGTACTTC.

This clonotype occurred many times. DNA for the CDR3: TGTGCCAGCAGCCACATTGAGGGCAGTGGCTACACCTTC. Translation gives CASSHIEGSGYTF. The chain employs TRBV3-1 and TRBJ1-2, with no clear D. Germline V gene lookup returns CDR1 LGHDT and CDR2 YNNKEL (reference sequence). Trimming stripped 3 bases from V and 7 bases from J, with 12 bases between. There are 13 residues in the CDR3.

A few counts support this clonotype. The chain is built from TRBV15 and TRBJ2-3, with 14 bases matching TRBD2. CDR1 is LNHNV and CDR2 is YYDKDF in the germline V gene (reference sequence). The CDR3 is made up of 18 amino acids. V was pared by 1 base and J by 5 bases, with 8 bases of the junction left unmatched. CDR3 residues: CATSRGGGLAGVEDTQYF. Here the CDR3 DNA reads TGTGCCACCAGCAGAGGGGGGGGACTAGCGGGAGTGGAAGATACGCAGTATTTT.

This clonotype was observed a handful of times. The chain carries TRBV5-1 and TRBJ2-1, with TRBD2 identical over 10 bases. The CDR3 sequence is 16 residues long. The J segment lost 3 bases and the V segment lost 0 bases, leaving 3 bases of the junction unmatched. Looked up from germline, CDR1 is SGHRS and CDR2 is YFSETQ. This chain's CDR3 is CASSLESSGSYNEQFF. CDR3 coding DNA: TGCGCCAGCAGCTTGGAATCTAGCGGGAGCTACAATGAGCAGTTCTTC.

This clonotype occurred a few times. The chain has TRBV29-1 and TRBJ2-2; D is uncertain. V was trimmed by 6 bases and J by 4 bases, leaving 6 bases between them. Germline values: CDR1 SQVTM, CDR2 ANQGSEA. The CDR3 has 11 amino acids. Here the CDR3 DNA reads TGCAGCGTGGGGTTCACCGGGGAGCTGTTTTTT. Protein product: CSVGFTGELFF.

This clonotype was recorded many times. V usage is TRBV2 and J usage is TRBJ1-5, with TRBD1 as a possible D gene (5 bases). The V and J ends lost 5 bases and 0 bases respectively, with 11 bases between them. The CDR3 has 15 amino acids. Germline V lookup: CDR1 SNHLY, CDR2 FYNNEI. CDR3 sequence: CASSPGTYSNQPQHF. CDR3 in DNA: TGTGCCAGCAGTCCCGGGACCTATAGCAATCAGCCCCAGCATTTT.

The CDR3: CSAAIGAGGLSEQYF. Here the CDR3 DNA reads TGCAGTGCGGCCATAGGGGCAGGGGGCTTATCCGAGCAGTACTTC. The chain recombines TRBV20-1 with TRBJ2-7; 8 bases line up with TRBD1. CDR3 length: 15 residues. Germline CDR1 and CDR2: DFQATT and SNEGSKA (reference sequence). Losses at the gene ends were 6 bases for V and 6 bases for J; bases not matched to a gene: 16.

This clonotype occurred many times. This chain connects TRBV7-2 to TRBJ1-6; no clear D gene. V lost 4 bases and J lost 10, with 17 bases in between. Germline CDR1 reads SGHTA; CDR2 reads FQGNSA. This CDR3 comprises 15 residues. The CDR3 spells CASSSRPGGKSPLHF. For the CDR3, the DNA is TGTGCCAGCAGCTCCCGTCCCGGTGGGAAATCACCCCTCCACTTT.

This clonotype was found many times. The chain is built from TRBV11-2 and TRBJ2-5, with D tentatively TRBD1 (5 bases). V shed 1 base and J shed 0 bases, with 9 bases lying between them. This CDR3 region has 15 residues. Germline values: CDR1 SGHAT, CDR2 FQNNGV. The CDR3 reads CASSLGDRNQETQYF. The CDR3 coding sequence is TGTGCCAGCAGCTTAGGAGACAGAAACCAAGAGACCCAGTACTTC.